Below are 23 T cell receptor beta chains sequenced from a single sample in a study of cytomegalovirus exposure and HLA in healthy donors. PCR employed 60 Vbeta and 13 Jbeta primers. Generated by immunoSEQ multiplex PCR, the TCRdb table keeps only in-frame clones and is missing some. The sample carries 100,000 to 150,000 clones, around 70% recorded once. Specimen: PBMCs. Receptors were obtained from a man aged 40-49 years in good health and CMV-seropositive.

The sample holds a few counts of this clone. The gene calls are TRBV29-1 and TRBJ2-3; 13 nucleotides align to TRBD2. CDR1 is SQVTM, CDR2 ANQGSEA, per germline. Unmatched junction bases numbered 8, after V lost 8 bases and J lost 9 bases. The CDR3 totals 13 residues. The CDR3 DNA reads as TGCAGCATCACTAGCGGGGGGGCCTCAACGCAGTATTTT. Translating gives CSITSGGASTQYF.

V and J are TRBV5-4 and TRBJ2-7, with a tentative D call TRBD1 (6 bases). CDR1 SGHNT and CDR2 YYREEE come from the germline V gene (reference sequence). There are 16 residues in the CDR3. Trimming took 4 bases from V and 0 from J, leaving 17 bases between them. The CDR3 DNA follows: TGTGCCAGCAGCCGGGGACAAAAAAAACCCTCCTACGAGCAGTACTTC. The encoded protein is CASSRGQKKPSYEQYF.

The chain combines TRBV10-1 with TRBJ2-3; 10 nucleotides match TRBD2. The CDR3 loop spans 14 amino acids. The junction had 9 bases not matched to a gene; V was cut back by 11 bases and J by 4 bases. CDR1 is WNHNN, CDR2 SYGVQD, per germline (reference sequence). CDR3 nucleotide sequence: TGCGCCGACGAGCGGGGGGGCAGGTCAGATACGCAGTATTTT. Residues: CADERGGRSDTQYF.

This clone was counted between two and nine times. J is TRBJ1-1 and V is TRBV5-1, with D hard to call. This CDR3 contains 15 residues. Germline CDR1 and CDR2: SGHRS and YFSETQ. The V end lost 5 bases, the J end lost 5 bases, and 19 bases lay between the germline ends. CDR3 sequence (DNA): TGCGCCAGCAGTTCTACCCCACAAACGGGGACTGAAGCTTTCTTT. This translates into CASSSTPQTGTEAFF. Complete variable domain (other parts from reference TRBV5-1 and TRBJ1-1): KAGVTQTPRYLIKTRGQQVTLSCSPISGHRSVSWYQQTPGQGLQFLFEYFSETQRNKGNFPGRFSGRQFSNSRSEMNVSTLELGDSALYLCASSSTPQTGTEAFFGQGTRLTVV.

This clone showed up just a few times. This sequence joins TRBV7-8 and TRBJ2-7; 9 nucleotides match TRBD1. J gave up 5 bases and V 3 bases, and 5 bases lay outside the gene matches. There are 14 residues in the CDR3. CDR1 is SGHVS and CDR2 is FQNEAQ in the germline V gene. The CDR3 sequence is CASSFAGTGNEQYF. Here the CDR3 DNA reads TGTGCCAGCAGCTTTGCCGGGACAGGGAACGAGCAGTACTTC.

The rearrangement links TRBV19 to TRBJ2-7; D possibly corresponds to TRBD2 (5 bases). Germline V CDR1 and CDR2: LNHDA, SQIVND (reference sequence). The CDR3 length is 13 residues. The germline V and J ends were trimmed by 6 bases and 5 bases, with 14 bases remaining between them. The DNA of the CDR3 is TGTGCCAGTAGCCGAAACGAGGGCGACGAGCAGTACTTC. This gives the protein CASSRNEGDEQYF.

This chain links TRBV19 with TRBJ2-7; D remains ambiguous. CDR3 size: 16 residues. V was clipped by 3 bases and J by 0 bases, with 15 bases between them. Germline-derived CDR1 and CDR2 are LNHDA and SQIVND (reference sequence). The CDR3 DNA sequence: TGTGCCAGTAGTATTTCAGGATTTAACAGCTCCTACGAGCAGTACTTC. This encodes CASSISGFNSSYEQYF.

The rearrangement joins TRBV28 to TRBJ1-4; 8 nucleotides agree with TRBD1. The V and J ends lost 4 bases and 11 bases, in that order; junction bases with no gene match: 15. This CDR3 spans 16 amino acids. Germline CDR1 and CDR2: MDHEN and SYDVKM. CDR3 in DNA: TGTGCCAGCAGTTCCTCGACAGGGGCTGTTCTCTGGAAACTGTTTTTT. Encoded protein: CASSSSTGAVLWKLFF.

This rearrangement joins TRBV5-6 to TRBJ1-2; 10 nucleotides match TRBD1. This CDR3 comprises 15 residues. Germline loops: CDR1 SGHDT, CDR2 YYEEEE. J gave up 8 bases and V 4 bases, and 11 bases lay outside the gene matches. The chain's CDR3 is CASSGDRGLSKGYTF. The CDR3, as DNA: TGTGCCAGCAGCGGGGACAGGGGTCTATCTAAGGGCTACACCTTC.

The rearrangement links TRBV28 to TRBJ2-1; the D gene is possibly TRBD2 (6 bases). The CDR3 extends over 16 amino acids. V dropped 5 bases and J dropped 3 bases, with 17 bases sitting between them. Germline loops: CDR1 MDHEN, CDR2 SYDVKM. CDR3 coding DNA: TGTGCCAGCAGTCAAAAGTCGGGAGCCGGCTACAATGAGCAGTTCTTC. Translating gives CASSQKSGAGYNEQFF.

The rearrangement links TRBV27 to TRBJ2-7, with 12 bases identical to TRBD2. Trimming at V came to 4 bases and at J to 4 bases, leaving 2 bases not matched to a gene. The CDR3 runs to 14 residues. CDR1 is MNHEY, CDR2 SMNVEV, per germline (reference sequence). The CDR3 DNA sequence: TGTGCCAGCAGTTCGACTAGCGGGAGTTACGAGCAGTACTTC. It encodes CASSSTSGSYEQYF.

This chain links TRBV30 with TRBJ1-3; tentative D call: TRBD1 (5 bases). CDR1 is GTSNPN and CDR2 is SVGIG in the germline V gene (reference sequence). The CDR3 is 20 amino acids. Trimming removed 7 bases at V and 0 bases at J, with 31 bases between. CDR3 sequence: CASDAPLTGSRSSSGNTIYF. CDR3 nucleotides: TGTGCCTCAGACGCACCACTAACAGGTTCCCGATCCAGCTCTGGAAACACCATATATTTT.

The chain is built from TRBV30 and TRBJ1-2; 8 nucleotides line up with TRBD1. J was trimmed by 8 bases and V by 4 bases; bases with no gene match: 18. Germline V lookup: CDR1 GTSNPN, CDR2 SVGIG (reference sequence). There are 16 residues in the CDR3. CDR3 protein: CAWKLRDDRGPLGYTF. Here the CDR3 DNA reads TGTGCCTGGAAATTAAGGGATGACAGGGGCCCCTTAGGCTACACCTTC. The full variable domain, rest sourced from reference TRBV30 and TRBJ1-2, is SQTIHQWPATLVQPVGSPLSLECTVEGTSNPNLYWYRQAAGRGLQLLFYSVGIGQISSEVPQNLSASRPQDRQFILSSKKLLLSDSGFYLCAWKLRDDRGPLGYTFGSGTRLTVV.

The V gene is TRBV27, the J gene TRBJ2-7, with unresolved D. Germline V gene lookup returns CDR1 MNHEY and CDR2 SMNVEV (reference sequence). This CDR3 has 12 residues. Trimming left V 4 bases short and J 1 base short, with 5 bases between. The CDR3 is CASSSRSYEQYF. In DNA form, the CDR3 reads TGTGCCAGCAGTTCCCGGTCCTACGAGCAGTACTTC.

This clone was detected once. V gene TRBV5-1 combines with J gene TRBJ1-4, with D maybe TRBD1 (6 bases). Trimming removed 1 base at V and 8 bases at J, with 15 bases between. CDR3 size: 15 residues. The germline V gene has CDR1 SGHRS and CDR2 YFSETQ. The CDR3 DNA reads TGCGCCAGCAGCTTGACGGGGGGCGCGCAAGAAAAACTGTTTTTT. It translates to CASSLTGGAQEKLFF.

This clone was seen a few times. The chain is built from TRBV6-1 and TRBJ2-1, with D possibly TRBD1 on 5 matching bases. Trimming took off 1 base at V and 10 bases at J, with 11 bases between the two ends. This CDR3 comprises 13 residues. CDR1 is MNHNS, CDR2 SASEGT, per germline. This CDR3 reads CASSEVTGREQFF. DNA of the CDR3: TGTGCCAGCAGTGAAGTTACAGGCAGAGAGCAGTTCTTC.

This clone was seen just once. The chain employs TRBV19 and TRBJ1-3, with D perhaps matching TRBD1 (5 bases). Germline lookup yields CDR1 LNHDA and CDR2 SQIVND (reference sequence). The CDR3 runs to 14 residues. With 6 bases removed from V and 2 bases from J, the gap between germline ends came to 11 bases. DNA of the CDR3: TGTGCCAGTAGCTTCGGGGGTACTGGAAACACCATATATTTT. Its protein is CASSFGGTGNTIYF.

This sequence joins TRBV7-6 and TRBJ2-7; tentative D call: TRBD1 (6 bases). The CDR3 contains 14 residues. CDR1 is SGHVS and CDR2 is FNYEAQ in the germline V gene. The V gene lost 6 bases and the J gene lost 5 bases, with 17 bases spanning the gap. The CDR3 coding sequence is TGTGCCAGCAGTAATCAACAGGGTTCGGACGAGCAGTACTTC. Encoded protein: CASSNQQGSDEQYF.

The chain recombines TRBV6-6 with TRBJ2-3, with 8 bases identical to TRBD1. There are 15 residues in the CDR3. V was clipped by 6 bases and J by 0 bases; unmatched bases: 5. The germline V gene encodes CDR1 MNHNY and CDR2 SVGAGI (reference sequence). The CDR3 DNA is TGTGCCAGCAGGCGGACAGGGAGTAGCACAGATACGCAGTATTTT. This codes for CASRRTGSSTDTQYF.

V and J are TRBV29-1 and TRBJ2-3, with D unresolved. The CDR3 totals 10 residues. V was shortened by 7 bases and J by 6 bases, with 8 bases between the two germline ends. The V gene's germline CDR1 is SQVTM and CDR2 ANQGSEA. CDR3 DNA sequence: TGCAGCGCTTGGGCTGATACGCAGTATTTT. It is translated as CSAWADTQYF.

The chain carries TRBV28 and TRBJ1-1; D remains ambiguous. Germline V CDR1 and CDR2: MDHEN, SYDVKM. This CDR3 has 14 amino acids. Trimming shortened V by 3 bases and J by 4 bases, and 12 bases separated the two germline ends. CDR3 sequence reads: CASSLSPSRTEAFF. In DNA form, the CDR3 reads TGTGCCAGCAGTTTGTCGCCCTCGCGCACTGAAGCTTTCTTT.

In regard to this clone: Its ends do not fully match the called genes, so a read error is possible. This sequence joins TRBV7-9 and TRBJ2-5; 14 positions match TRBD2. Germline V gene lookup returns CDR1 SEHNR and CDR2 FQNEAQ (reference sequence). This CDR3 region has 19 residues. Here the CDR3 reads CSSSPTGLAGVTSNKTQYF. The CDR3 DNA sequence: TGTTCCAGCAGCCCCACGGGACTAGCGGGGGTGACCTCCAATAAGACCCAGTACTTC.

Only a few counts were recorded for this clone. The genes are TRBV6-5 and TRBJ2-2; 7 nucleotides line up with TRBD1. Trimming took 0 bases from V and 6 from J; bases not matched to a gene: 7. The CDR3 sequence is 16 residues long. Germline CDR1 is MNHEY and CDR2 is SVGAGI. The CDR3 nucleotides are TGTGCCAGCAGTTACTCGAGAGACAGGGTGGCCGGGGAGCTGTTTTTT. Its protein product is CASSYSRDRVAGELFF.